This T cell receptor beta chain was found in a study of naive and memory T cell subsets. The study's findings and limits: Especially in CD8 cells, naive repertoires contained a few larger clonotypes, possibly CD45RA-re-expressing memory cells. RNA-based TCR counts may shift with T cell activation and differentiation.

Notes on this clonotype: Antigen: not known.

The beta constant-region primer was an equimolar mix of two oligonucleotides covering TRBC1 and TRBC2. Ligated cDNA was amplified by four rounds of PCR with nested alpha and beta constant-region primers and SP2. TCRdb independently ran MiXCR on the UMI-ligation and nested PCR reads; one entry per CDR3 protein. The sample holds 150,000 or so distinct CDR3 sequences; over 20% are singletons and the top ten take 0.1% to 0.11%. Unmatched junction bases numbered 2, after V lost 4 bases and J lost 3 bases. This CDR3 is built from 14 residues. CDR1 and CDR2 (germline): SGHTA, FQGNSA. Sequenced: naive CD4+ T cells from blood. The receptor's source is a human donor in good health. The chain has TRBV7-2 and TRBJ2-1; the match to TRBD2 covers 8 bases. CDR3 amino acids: CASSSAGDYNEQFF. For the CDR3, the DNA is TGTGCCAGCAGCTCAGCGGGAGACTACAATGAGCAGTTCTTC. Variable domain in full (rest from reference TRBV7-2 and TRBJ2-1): GAGVSQSPSNKVTEKGKDVELRCDPISGHTALYWYRQSLGQGLEFLIYFQGNSAPDKSGLPSDRFSAERTGGSVSTLTIQRTQQEDSAVYLCASSSAGDYNEQFFGPGTRLTVL.